This T cell receptor (beta chain) was observed in a study of T cell changes during pregnancy in multiple sclerosis. Libraries were prepared by immunoSEQ multiplex PCR; TCRdb keeps only in-frame clonotypes and omits some of them. Of approximately 70,000 clones in the sample, about 93% are singletons; the top ten hold 0.43%. This CDR3 region has 15 residues. CDR1 SGHRS and CDR2 YFSETQ come from the germline V gene. V lost 3 bases and J lost 3, with 12 bases in between. The clonotype originates from a female donor with multiple sclerosis, enrolled in a pregnancy study. The sequencing used CD4+ T cells from peripheral blood mononuclear cells, collected before pregnancy. V gene TRBV5-1 combines with J gene TRBJ2-2; no clear D. Here the CDR3 DNA reads TGCGCCAGCAGCTCTGTTGGTAGATACACCGGGGAGCTGTTTTTT. It translates to CASSSVGRYTGELFF.